The sequence of this T cell receptor (beta chain) was determined in a study of HIV-infected patients and healthy controls. Alpha and beta constant-region primers primed reverse transcription of approximately 500 ng RNA. Separate chain-specific third strand synthesis with multiplexing indices produced the alpha and beta libraries. The library had 12-nucleotide molecular identifiers formed by two random hexamers joined together. TCRdb reprocessed the 5' RACE reads with MiXCR, giving one entry per CDR3 protein. The data contain more than 9,500 distinct CDR3 sequences, roughly 7.3% of them singletons. General observations from the study: HIV-infected patients shared fewer CDR3 sequences between individuals than healthy controls. Compared with controls, mean Gini indices were significantly raised in HIV-infected repertoires, possibly indicating oligoclonality.

A few counts support this clonotype. What it recognizes is unknown. The CDR3 sequence is 14 residues long. Trimming left V 2 bases short and J 3 bases short, with 11 bases between. Germline values: CDR1 SGHNT, CDR2 YYREEE (reference sequence). No cell fractionation was done, so the repertoire covers all unsorted peripheral blood T cells. The chain carries TRBV5-4 and TRBJ2-5; D ambiguous. This receptor was obtained from an adult with HIV infection. Sequenced here: blood, sampled before antiretroviral therapy. Here the CDR3 reads CASSFMSEEETQYF. CDR3 in DNA: TGTGCCAGCAGCTTTATGAGCGAAGAAGAGACCCAGTACTTC.